The entry below gives a single TCR beta chain sequence along with its context. Its antigen is still unknown. The germline gene is not matched at one end of the junction; a read error may be the cause. Together with a sample-barcoded 5' primer, a J-beta primer mix was included in a second PCR lasting about 6 to 11 cycles. Every sample gave at least 2.5 million paired-end reads containing CDR3. MiXCR, run by TCRdb on the 5' RACE reads, gives a single entry per CDR3 protein. The sample includes more than 1,000,000 distinct CDR3 sequences, roughly 24% of them seen just once. This CDR3 contains 14 residues. This sample was taken from a study of blood T cells in healthy people across ages. Study findings and constraints: Higher diversity, along with more naive CD4+ cells, distinguished long-lived donors from aged donors. Underestimates were what the diversity estimates from one million T cells were considered to be.

The same specimen was also included in a second study, on T cells of mothers and their children. That paper adds: All donors were healthy and Caucasian; they were a few mothers and their six children.

This TCR came from a girl aged 2-10 years in good health. Material: blood. The rearrangement links TRBV12-3 or TRBV12-4 to TRBJ1-2; perhaps TRBD1 as D (6 bases). DNA for the CDR3: TGTGCCAGCAGTTTATGGCAGGGGAATTATGGCTGCACCTTC. It is translated as CASSLWQGNYGCTF.